The 9 T cell receptor beta chains listed next were all sequenced from one sample in a study of regulatory T cells in long-lasting Graves disease (dated by TCRdb to about 2021). The time point tag for this specimen amounts to: persistent/refractory GD, antithyroid drugs over 5 years with positive TRAb. For both TCR sequencing and RNA sequencing, RNA was extracted from PBMCs using TRIzol. Receptors were amplified or captured by multiplex PCR. The listed sequencing device is Illumina HiSeq 4000. TCR beta libraries were built with iRepertoire HTBI primers and Arm-PCR amplification of CDR3 regions. Using fastp at Q25 and MiXCR, TCRdb reprocessed the public reads and kept productive beta chains. Every distinct CDR3 protein forms one entry, paired with its most common genes and DNA. In all, the sample holds some 370,000 distinct CDR3 sequences, and about a fifth of those were seen once. The ten largest clones add up to around 21% of the sample.

The specimen comprised peripheral blood mononuclear cells (PBMCs), sampled when the disease was refractory, from a patient treated with antithyroid drugs. These receptors were taken from a female donor with Graves disease.

This clonotype has ten or more counts. The V and J genes are TRBV5-1 and TRBJ1-2; no reliable D call. The CDR3 has 14 residues. V was shortened by 1 base and J by 7 bases, with 14 bases between the two germline ends. Germline lookup yields CDR1 SGHRS and CDR2 YFSETQ. CDR3 protein: CASSLLDKSGGYTF. In DNA form, the CDR3 reads TGCGCCAGCAGCTTGTTGGATAAATCGGGTGGCTACACCTTC.

The CDR3 region is CASSIAGADEQYF. The CDR3 DNA follows: TGTGCCAGTAGTATAGCCGGCGCGGACGAGCAGTACTTC. V and J are TRBV19 and TRBJ2-7, with D unclear. V was pared by 1 base and J by 5 bases, with 9 bases between. There are 13 residues in the CDR3. Germline lookup yields CDR1 LNHDA and CDR2 SQIVND (reference sequence). Full variable domain (rest looked up from reference TRBV19 and TRBJ2-7): DGGITQSPKYLFRKEGQNVTLSCEQNLNHDAMYWYRQDPGQGLRLIYYSQIVNDFQKGDIAEGYSVSREKKESFPLTVTSAQKNPTAFYLCASSIAGADEQYFGPGTRLTVT.

Points on this clonotype: A read error may account for a junction end that differs from germline. The rearrangement joins TRBV5-1 to TRBJ2-7; no clear D gene. This CDR3 has 14 residues. Germline V gene lookup returns CDR1 SGHRS and CDR2 YFSETQ. This chain's CDR3 is CASSFTTPAPEQYF. The CDR3 region has the DNA TGTGCCAGCAGCTTTACAACACCCGCCCCCGAGCAGTACTTC.

The chain has TRBV6-1 and TRBJ2-7, with 8 bases aligning to TRBD1. V dropped 6 bases and J dropped 3; count of bases not matched to a gene: 19. This CDR3 is 18 amino acids long. CDR1 is MNHNS, CDR2 SASEGT, per germline. The CDR3 loop is CASRTRDRLVRAVYEQYF. CDR3 in DNA: TGTGCCAGCAGGACCCGGGACAGGTTGGTGAGGGCAGTCTACGAGCAGTACTTC.

CDR3 loop: CASRHAGTGGPGANVLTF. As DNA, the CDR3 is TGTGCCAGCCGCCACGCCGGGACAGGGGGCCCTGGGGCCAACGTCCTGACTTTC. The genes are TRBV11-1 and TRBJ2-6, with 12 bases lining up with TRBD1. This CDR3 is built from 18 residues. Germline lookup yields CDR1 SGHAT and CDR2 FQDESV (reference sequence). The trim removed 8 bases at V and 2 bases at J, leaving 10 bases unmatched.

The rearrangement uses TRBV3-1 and TRBJ1-1, with unresolved D. The CDR3 extends over 14 amino acids. Between the trimmed V and J ends, which lost 5 bases and 0 bases, there was a span of 10 bases. The V gene's germline CDR1 is LGHDT and CDR2 YNNKEL (reference sequence). The CDR3 DNA sequence: TGTGCCAGCAGCACGACCCTAATGAACACTGAAGCTTTCTTT. Translation gives CASSTTLMNTEAFF.

About this clonotype itself: A read error may be the cause here, since a much bigger clone is one base away. V is TRBV29-1 and J is TRBJ2-7; TRBD2 might be the D (7 bases). CDR3 length equals 14 residues. Trimming removed 7 bases at V and 3 bases at J, with 19 bases between. CDR1 is SQVTM and CDR2 is ANQGSEA in the germline V gene. The DNA of the CDR3 is TGCAGCGCCCTCCGGGGGGCAGGGCTCTACGAGCAGTACTTC. Encoded protein: CSALRGAGLYEQYF.

This clonotype occurred a few times. The V call is TRBV5-1, the J call TRBJ2-3; 7 bases map to TRBD1. The CDR3 runs to 16 residues. The V gene's germline CDR1 is SGHRS and CDR2 YFSETQ. V trimming: 0 bases; J trimming: 3 bases; junction bases outside the gene matches: 7. For the CDR3, the DNA is TGCGCCAGCAGCTTGGGACCCAGGGGGTTGACAGATACGCAGTATTTT. Encoded protein: CASSLGPRGLTDTQYF.

V usage is TRBV4-2 and J usage is TRBJ2-5; D is unresolved. CDR3 length: 14 amino acids. Germline V gene lookup returns CDR1 LGHNA and CDR2 YNFKEQ. V was clipped by 1 base and J by 5 bases, with 11 bases between them. The CDR3 nucleotides are TGTGCCAGCAGCCAAGGTGATAGCACGGAGACCCAGTACTTC. This translates into CASSQGDSTETQYF.